These 18 T cell receptor beta chains were all obtained from the same sample, sequenced in a study of blood T cell repertoires in COVID-19. Using immunoSEQ multiplex PCR, the repertoire was profiled, and TCRdb retains in-frame clones only, with some absent. The table has about 190,000 clones, about 88% seen once. Sequencing input: peripheral blood. Source of these receptors: a woman in her 40s who had recovered from COVID-19.

The chain joins TRBV5-6 to TRBJ1-3, with D possibly TRBD1 on 5 matching bases. Germline V gives CDR1 SGHDT, CDR2 YYEEEE. CDR3 length equals 15 residues. The ends were cut back, 2 bases at V and 1 base at J, with 10 bases in the middle. In DNA, the CDR3 is TGTGCCAGCAGCTTTTTCTCAGGGTCTGGAAACACCATATATTTT. Residues: CASSFFSGSGNTIYF.

The chain couples TRBV12-3 or TRBV12-4 to TRBJ1-2; TRBD1 might be the D (6 bases). V lost 7 bases to trimming and J lost 4 bases, with 13 bases between them. This CDR3 is 13 amino acids long. The CDR3 protein is CASTWTDPYGYTF. The CDR3 DNA sequence: TGTGCCAGCACCTGGACAGACCCCTATGGCTACACCTTC.

This chain uses TRBV29-1 with TRBJ2-3, with TRBD2 matching over 7 bases. The CDR3 has 18 residues. With 1 base clipped from V and 6 bases from J, the junction kept 19 bases outside the gene matches. In germline, CDR1 is SQVTM, CDR2 ANQGSEA. The CDR3: CSVEGPVFEREMADTQYF. CDR3 DNA: TGCAGCGTTGAAGGCCCCGTGTTCGAGCGGGAAATGGCGGATACGCAGTATTTT.

The chain couples TRBV7-2 to TRBJ2-2; unclear D gene. Per germline, CDR1 SGHTA and CDR2 FQGNSA. The V gene lost 2 bases and the J gene lost 6 bases, with 7 bases spanning the gap. The CDR3 is made up of 13 amino acids. This CDR3 reads CASSLIEAGELFF. CDR3 sequence (DNA): TGTGCCAGCAGCTTAATCGAGGCCGGGGAGCTGTTTTTT.

About this clone: Additional DNA sequences in this sample encode the identical CDR3. The genes are TRBV9 and TRBJ1-1, with D possibly matching TRBD1 (5 bases). Trimming pared 2 bases from V and 1 base from J, leaving 6 bases between. This CDR3 is 13 amino acids long. The V gene's germline CDR1 is SGDLS and CDR2 YYNGEE. The CDR3 reads CASSVTGNTEAFF. The CDR3 bases are TGTGCCAGCAGCGTTACAGGGAACACTGAAGCTTTCTTT.

With respect to this clone: Compared with germline, one end of the junction differs, possibly owing to a read error. The chain combines TRBV5-1 with TRBJ2-3, with 8 bases lining up with TRBD1. Germline assignment: CDR1 SGHRS and CDR2 YFSETQ. The CDR3 sequence is 14 residues long. For the CDR3, the DNA is TGCGCCAGCAGAAACAGGGGGAGCAGAGATACGCAGTATTTT. It specifies CASRNRGSRDTQYF.

The chain combines TRBV19 with TRBJ1-6; the D gene is possibly TRBD1 (5 bases). The germline gives CDR1 LNHDA, CDR2 SQIVND (reference sequence). V lost 4 bases and J lost 7, with 11 bases in between. The CDR3 runs 14 residues. Here the CDR3 reads CASSTQAENSPLHF. The DNA for the CDR3 is TGTGCCAGTAGTACACAGGCTGAGAATTCACCCCTCCACTTT. Full variable domain (remainder filled in from reference TRBV19 and TRBJ1-6): DGGITQSPKYLFRKEGQNVTLSCEQNLNHDAMYWYRQDPGQGLRLIYYSQIVNDFQKGDIAEGYSVSREKKESFPLTVTSAQKNPTAFYLCASSTQAENSPLHFGNGTRLTVT.

V is TRBV3-1 (or the pseudogene TRBV3-2) and J is TRBJ2-1, with 13 nucleotides matching TRBD2. Germline V gene sequence: CDR1 LGHDT, CDR2 YNNKEL (reference sequence). Trimming took 5 bases from V and 6 from J; bases not matched to a gene: 7. The length of the CDR3 is 16 residues. The CDR3 DNA is TGTGCCAGCAGCTTCGGGACTAGCGGGATTAGCAATGAGCAGTTCTTC. Protein sequence: CASSFGTSGISNEQFF.

The gene calls are TRBV9 and TRBJ2-7, with TRBD2 identical over 9 bases. V was pared by 2 bases and J by 7 bases, with 10 bases of the junction left unmatched. The CDR3 has 15 amino acids. Germline V gene data show CDR1 as SGDLS and CDR2 as YYNGEE. Here the CDR3 DNA reads TGTGCCAGCAGCGTGGGGCATAGCGGGAGCTTGGAGCAGTACTTC. Amino acids: CASSVGHSGSLEQYF.

CDR3 coding DNA: TGCGCCAGCAACGCACAGGGGGCTGTCGGGGAGCTGTTTTTT. Its translation: CASNAQGAVGELFF. The V and J genes are TRBV5-1 and TRBJ2-2; TRBD1 matches 9 bases. Germline V gene lookup returns CDR1 SGHRS and CDR2 YFSETQ. The CDR3 contains 14 residues. Unmatched junction bases numbered 7, after V lost 6 bases and J lost 7 bases.

The chain recombines TRBV2 with TRBJ2-1; 10 nucleotides agree with TRBD1. Germline V CDR1 and CDR2: SNHLY, FYNNEI. This CDR3 spans 13 amino acids. After removal of 7 bases from V and 8 bases from J, the junction contained 5 bases not matched to a gene. CDR3 loop: CASTGQGFYEQFF. The CDR3 nucleotides are TGTGCCAGCACGGGACAGGGGTTCTATGAGCAGTTCTTC.

The CDR3 nucleotides are TGTGCCAGCAGTTACTCGATCGGAGAGAATGAAAAACTGTTTTTT. This translates into CASSYSIGENEKLFF. The chain carries TRBV6-5 and TRBJ1-4; D not resolved. Trimming pared 0 bases from V and 5 bases from J, leaving 10 bases between. CDR3 length equals 15 residues. From germline, CDR1 is MNHEY and CDR2 SVGAGI.

The rearrangement uses TRBV5-4 and TRBJ2-3; TRBD2 aligns across 7 bases. CDR3 length equals 16 residues. The germline CDR1 and CDR2 sequences are SGHNT and YYREEE (reference sequence). The V gene end was trimmed by 3 bases and the J gene end by 1 base; junction bases not matched to a gene: 8. CDR3 sequence: CASSSMQRDGTDTQYF. CDR3 in DNA: TGTGCCAGCAGCTCCATGCAGCGGGACGGCACAGATACGCAGTATTTT.

Here the CDR3 DNA reads TGTGCCAGCAGCTCCCCCGGGACACTGAACACTGAAGCTTTCTTT. Translated: CASSSPGTLNTEAFF. J is TRBJ1-1 and V is TRBV7-9, with D maybe TRBD1 (6 bases). The CDR3 has 15 amino acids. Trimming removed 4 bases from V and 0 bases from J, with 12 bases in between. Germline lookup yields CDR1 SEHNR and CDR2 FQNEAQ (reference sequence).

The genes are TRBV29-1 and TRBJ1-2, with D perhaps TRBD1 (6 bases). This CDR3 spans 14 amino acids. Germline CDR1 reads SQVTM; CDR2 reads ANQGSEA. V lost 1 base, J lost 4 bases, and 13 bases lay in between. For the CDR3, the DNA is TGCAGCGTTGAAGTTACCGGACAGATCTATGGCTACACCTTC. Amino acid sequence: CSVEVTGQIYGYTF.

V gene TRBV10-3 combines with J gene TRBJ1-2; 12 bases map to TRBD1. Per germline, CDR1 ENHRY and CDR2 SYGVKD. The CDR3 spans 16 residues. V was pared by 8 bases and J by 1 base, with 8 bases of the junction left unmatched. The CDR3 DNA reads TGTGCCATCCACGGTGGGACAGGGGGCTTTAACTATGGCTACACCTTC. As protein: CAIHGGTGGFNYGYTF.

CDR3 amino acids: CASSDQGASEKLFF. CDR3 nucleotides: TGTGCCAGCAGTGATCAGGGGGCGTCTGAAAAACTGTTTTTT. The rearrangement uses TRBV2 and TRBJ1-4; 8 bases align to TRBD1. V shed 3 bases and J 7 bases; nucleotides not matched to a gene: 4. The CDR3 is 14 residues long. Germline-derived CDR1 and CDR2 are SNHLY and FYNNEI.

The chain recombines TRBV4-1 with TRBJ2-7; a weak D match, TRBD2 (5 bases). Germline CDR1 and CDR2: MGHRA and YSYEKL. Deletions cut 0 bases from V and 1 base from J, with 22 bases between. This CDR3 is built from 19 residues. CDR3 residues: CASSQDYEGWSITSYEQYF. CDR3 in DNA: TGCGCCAGCAGCCAAGACTACGAGGGCTGGTCGATAACATCCTACGAGCAGTACTTC.